This entry lists 28 T cell receptor beta chains sequenced from one sample in a study of read filtering for tumor transcriptome and immune sequencing (TCRdb year 2020). The listed sequencing device is Illumina HiSeq 4000. TCR libraries were constructed from about 400 ng RNA using the Immunoverse kit, and molecular barcoded adaptors covering alpha/delta and beta/gamma chains were employed. In TCRdb, the public reads were trimmed at Q25 with fastp and aligned with MiXCR, with productive beta chains retained. One record per CDR3 amino acid sequence lists the most common genes and DNA. Here the sample has about 58,000 distinct CDR3 sequences; 9% to 15% occur a single time. Jointly, the top ten make up 15% to 20% of the sample. Sequenced: a population of CD138-negative cells sorted from bone marrow. Explained via the paper, the cell subset or site label denotes: bone marrow mononuclear cells depleted of CD138+ plasma/myeloma cells by negative magnetic selection. These receptors were obtained from a donor at least 40 years old with multiple myeloma.

This clonotype was seen repeatedly, ten times or more. This chain joins TRBV4-1 and TRBJ2-1; possibly TRBD2 for D (7 bases). V shed 1 base and J shed 7 bases, with 14 bases lying between them. Germline V gene sequence: CDR1 MGHRA, CDR2 YSYEKL. This CDR3 is built from 15 residues. Here the CDR3 reads CASSQAPGGRNEQFF. CDR3 DNA sequence: TGCGCCAGCAGCCAAGCCCCCGGGGGGCGTAATGAGCAGTTCTTC.

V gene TRBV2 combines with J gene TRBJ1-3, with TRBD1 matching over 7 bases. With V trimmed by 6 bases and J by 0 bases, 2 bases remained unmatched. The CDR3 runs to 14 residues. Per the germline V gene, CDR1 is SNHLY and CDR2 is FYNNEI. CDR3 bases: TGTGCCAGCAGGGGGACAGCCTCTGGAAACACCATATATTTT. Its protein product is CASRGTASGNTIYF.

The sample holds many counts of this clonotype. The gene calls are TRBV10-3 and TRBJ2-1; tentatively, D is TRBD1 (7 bases). V gave up 2 bases and J gave up 1 base, with 12 bases separating them. Per the germline V gene, CDR1 is ENHRY and CDR2 is SYGVKD. The CDR3 consists of 16 residues. CDR3 loop: CAISEPQGGSYNEQFF. CDR3 DNA: TGTGCCATCAGTGAGCCGCAGGGGGGTTCCTACAATGAGCAGTTCTTC.

As concerns this clonotype: Since a much larger clone is just one base distant, this may be a read error. The chain employs TRBV11-2 and TRBJ2-7; D is possibly TRBD2 (5 bases). This CDR3 is 15 amino acids long. CDR1 and CDR2 (germline): SGHAT, FQNNGV. The CDR3 loop reads CASSLGRGWSYEQCF. CDR3 nucleotide sequence: TGTGCCAGCAGCTTAGGTCGGGGTTGGTCCTACGAGCAGTGCTTC.

Points on this clonotype: A junction boundary mismatches the germline segment, possibly from a read error. The J gene is TRBJ1-1, the V gene TRBV12-3 or TRBV12-4, with TRBD1 identical over 8 bases. This CDR3 region has 15 residues. The CDR3 sequence is CASTYLTGVGTEAFF. Here the CDR3 DNA reads TGTGCCAGCACTTACCTGACAGGGGTGGGCACTGAGGCTTTCTTT.

This clonotype was detected ten times or more. The V gene is TRBV29-1, the J gene TRBJ2-6; D may be TRBD1 or TRBD2 (6 bases each). The CDR3 is made up of 15 amino acids. Germline-derived CDR1 and CDR2 are SQVTM and ANQGSEA. The germline V and J ends were trimmed by 3 bases and 2 bases, with 11 bases remaining between them. The CDR3 protein is CSVDGGHAGANVLTF. The CDR3 region has the DNA TGCAGCGTTGATGGGGGGCATGCTGGGGCCAACGTCCTGACTTTC.

The chain joins TRBV12-3 or TRBV12-4 to TRBJ2-3, with 8 bases that match TRBD2. J lost 4 bases, V lost 2 bases, and 5 bases had no gene match. There are 15 residues in the CDR3. CDR3 sequence: CASSLNGGASDTQYF. The CDR3 DNA sequence: TGTGCCAGCAGTTTAAACGGGGGGGCTTCAGATACGCAGTATTTT.

In this sample, this clonotype turned up many times. The V call is TRBV28, the J call TRBJ2-7, with D hard to call. V was shortened by 7 bases and J by 3 bases, with 16 bases between the two germline ends. CDR3 length equals 14 residues. Per germline, CDR1 MDHEN and CDR2 SYDVKM. The DNA of the CDR3 is TGTGCCAGCACATCACAATCCCCTCTCTACGAGCAGTACTTC. Amino acid sequence: CASTSQSPLYEQYF.

This clonotype was seen repeatedly, ten times or more. The chain employs TRBV5-1 and TRBJ2-1, with 11 bases lining up with TRBD1. Germline values: CDR1 SGHRS, CDR2 YFSETQ. Trimming removed 7 bases from V and 2 bases from J; junction bases left unmatched: 5. This CDR3 contains 15 residues. CDR3: CASGQGAYAYNEQFF. The CDR3 DNA sequence: TGCGCCAGCGGACAGGGGGCATATGCCTACAATGAGCAGTTCTTC.

There are many counts of this clonotype. The CDR3 is CASSLQGAIRDTQYF. The CDR3 region has the DNA TGTGCCAGCAGCTTACAGGGGGCGATACGAGATACGCAGTATTTT. V and J are TRBV11-3 and TRBJ2-3, with 8 bases aligning to TRBD1. The V gene end was trimmed by 2 bases and the J gene end by 5 bases; junction bases not matched to a gene: 6. CDR1 and CDR2 (germline): SGHNT, YENEEA. The CDR3 spans 15 residues.

This clonotype occurred many times. This sequence joins TRBV28 and TRBJ2-7; TRBD1 agrees at 7 bases. Germline lookup yields CDR1 MDHEN and CDR2 SYDVKM. V was pared by 3 bases and J by 1 base, with 3 bases of the junction left unmatched. The CDR3 has 14 amino acids. CDR3 sequence reads: CASSFSDRSYEQYF. The DNA of the CDR3 is TGTGCCAGCAGTTTCTCGGACAGGTCCTACGAGCAGTACTTC. Full variable domain (remainder filled in from reference TRBV28 and TRBJ2-7): DVKVTQSSRYLVKRTGEKVFLECVQDMDHENMFWYRQDPGLGLRLIYFSYDVKMKEKGDIPEGYSVSREKKERFSLILESASTNQTSMYLCASSFSDRSYEQYFGPGTRLTVT.

At least ten counts were recorded for this clonotype. This chain connects TRBV29-1 to TRBJ2-1, with 10 bases fitting TRBD2. The CDR3 is made up of 14 amino acids. J was trimmed by 8 bases and V by 5 bases; bases with no gene match: 9. In germline, CDR1 is SQVTM, CDR2 ANQGSEA. CDR3: CSVSPASGGDEQFF. CDR3 coding DNA: TGCAGCGTTTCCCCGGCTAGCGGGGGCGATGAGCAGTTCTTC.

This clonotype was recorded at least ten times. The gene calls are TRBV7-2 and TRBJ2-5; 8 bases map to TRBD1. CDR1 is SGHTA, CDR2 FQGNSA, per germline. The CDR3 is 14 amino acids. V gave up 5 bases and J gave up 4 bases; unmatched junction bases: 6. This CDR3 is CASSPYRGVETQYF. The CDR3 region has the DNA TGTGCCAGCAGCCCCTACAGGGGGGTAGAGACCCAGTACTTC.

This clonotype was recorded at least ten times. This chain links TRBV3-1 with TRBJ2-7; 9 nucleotides line up with TRBD2. Per the germline V gene, CDR1 is LGHDT and CDR2 is YNNKEL (reference sequence). The trim removed 3 bases at V and 3 bases at J, leaving 9 bases unmatched. This CDR3 has 16 amino acids. The DNA of the CDR3 is TGTGCCAGCAGCCACGGGCGGCTAGCGGGGAACTACGAGCAGTACTTC. The encoded protein is CASSHGRLAGNYEQYF.

In this sample, this clonotype turned up many times. The gene calls are TRBV12-3 or TRBV12-4 and TRBJ2-1; 7 bases match TRBD2. Germline trimming cut 7 bases from V and 7 bases from J; bases unmatched to any gene: 10. There are 14 residues in the CDR3. The CDR3 loop reads CASNQASGPNEQFF. Written as DNA, the CDR3 is TGTGCCAGCAACCAGGCTAGCGGCCCTAATGAGCAGTTCTTC.

This clonotype was found many times. The chain links TRBV25-1 to TRBJ2-5; D assignment may be TRBD1 or TRBD2 (7 bases each). The germline V gene encodes CDR1 MGHDK and CDR2 SYGVNS. V lost 2 bases, J lost 4 bases, and 14 bases lay in between. The CDR3 spans 15 residues. The CDR3 DNA reads as TGTGCCAGCAGTGAAGGGAGGGGGCGCTTAGAGACCCAGTACTTC. This gives the protein CASSEGRGRLETQYF. The full variable domain, rest sourced from reference TRBV25-1 and TRBJ2-5, is EADIYQTPRYLVIGTGKKITLECSQTMGHDKMYWYQQDPGMELHLIHYSYGVNSTEKGDLSSESTVSRIRTEHFPLTLESARPSHTSQYLCASSEGRGRLETQYFGPGTRLLVL.

This clonotype was counted many times. The CDR3 loop is CASNPQERRHQPQHF. The DNA of the CDR3 is TGTGCCAGTAACCCTCAAGAGCGGCGACATCAGCCCCAGCATTTT. The chain joins TRBV19 to TRBJ1-5; D uncertain. The CDR3 spans 15 residues. V was shortened by 7 bases and J by 5 bases, with 18 bases between the two germline ends. CDR1 and CDR2 (germline): LNHDA, SQIVND (reference sequence).

About this clonotype itself: A far larger clone is just one base off, so this is likely a read error. The chain is built from TRBV6-1 and TRBJ1-1; no clear D gene. V was pared by 5 bases and J by 2 bases, with 12 bases between. Germline V gives CDR1 MNHNS, CDR2 SASEGT. The CDR3 has 14 residues. The CDR3 DNA reads TGTGCCAGCAGTCCTCGGGAACGCAACACTGAAGCTTTCTTT. This sequence encodes CASSPRERNTEAFF.

This clonotype was counted many times. The V call is TRBV29-1, the J call TRBJ2-7; D is possibly TRBD1 (5 bases). This CDR3 comprises 13 residues. Trimming stripped 0 bases from V and 2 bases from J, with 8 bases between. Germline CDR1 and CDR2: SQVTM and ANQGSEA. The DNA for the CDR3 is TGCAGCGTTGAAGACGCGACAGCCTACGAGCAGTACTTC. It is translated as CSVEDATAYEQYF.

This clonotype was counted at least ten times. This rearrangement joins TRBV2 to TRBJ2-3; 7 bases match TRBD1. CDR3 length: 15 residues. Germline V gene sequence: CDR1 SNHLY, CDR2 FYNNEI. The V and J ends lost 6 bases and 3 bases, in that order; junction bases with no gene match: 9. DNA of the CDR3: TGTGCCAGCAGCCGAGGACAGGATTGGACAGATACGCAGTATTTT. Translation gives CASSRGQDWTDTQYF.

The V gene is TRBV12-3 or TRBV12-4, the J gene TRBJ1-3; D is possibly TRBD1 (5 bases). Trimming left V 5 bases short and J 0 bases short, with 8 bases between. This CDR3 region has 14 residues. The CDR3, as DNA: TGTGCCAGCAGTCCGACAGTCTCTGGAAACACCATATATTTT. Amino acids: CASSPTVSGNTIYF.

Many counts were recorded for this clonotype. V gene TRBV29-1 combines with J gene TRBJ1-1, with D uncertain. The CDR3 is 10 amino acids. Germline assignment: CDR1 SQVTM and CDR2 ANQGSEA. V lost 6 bases and J lost 0, with 2 bases in between. For the CDR3, the DNA is TGCAGCGTCTTGAACACTGAAGCTTTCTTT. Translation: CSVLNTEAFF.

The table lists this clonotype with many counts. This rearrangement joins TRBV5-4 to TRBJ1-2; 7 bases agree with TRBD1. The germline CDR1 and CDR2 sequences are SGHNT and YYREEE (reference sequence). J lost 2 bases, V lost 0 bases, and 1 base had no gene match. The CDR3 runs to 14 residues. The CDR3 DNA follows: TGTGCCAGCAGCTTGGGACAGGGAAACTATGGCTACACCTTC. Protein: CASSLGQGNYGYTF.

In this sample, this clonotype turned up many times. The CDR3 is CASSLGVGGKDSPLHF. The CDR3 coding sequence is TGCGCCAGCAGCTTGGGGGTAGGGGGCAAAGACTCACCCCTCCACTTT. The rearrangement joins TRBV5-1 to TRBJ1-6; 7 bases fit TRBD1. Unmatched junction bases numbered 10, after V lost 0 bases and J lost 10 bases. The CDR3 runs 16 residues. The V gene's germline CDR1 is SGHRS and CDR2 YFSETQ.

For this clonotype: Being one base from a much bigger clone, this may be a read error. This chain uses TRBV5-1 with TRBJ1-1; TRBD1 might be the D (6 bases). Germline V gene lookup returns CDR1 SGHRS and CDR2 YFSETQ. CDR3 size: 16 residues. This CDR3 is CASSLVSGGPNTGAFF. The CDR3 DNA sequence: TGCGCCAGCAGCTTGGTTAGTGGGGGCCCGAACACTGGAGCTTTCTTT. The full variable domain, rest sourced from reference TRBV5-1 and TRBJ1-1, is KAGVTQTPRYLIKTRGQQVTLSCSPISGHRSVSWYQQTPGQGLQFLFEYFSETQRNKGNFPGRFSGRQFSNSRSEMNVSTLELGDSALYLCASSLVSGGPNTGAFFGQGTRLTVV.

This clonotype was observed at least ten times. V gene TRBV5-1 combines with J gene TRBJ2-3; 7 bases are a match to TRBD1. CDR1 and CDR2 (germline): SGHRS, YFSETQ. This CDR3 contains 14 residues. After removal of 4 bases from V and 0 bases from J, the junction contained 2 bases not matched to a gene. CDR3 sequence (DNA): TGCGCCAGCAGCCCACAGGGGAGCACAGATACGCAGTATTTT. Its translation is CASSPQGSTDTQYF.

This clonotype was counted many times. The chain recombines TRBV12-3 or TRBV12-4 with TRBJ2-6; a possible D gene is TRBD1 (5 bases). The CDR3 has 14 residues. With 6 bases removed from V and 3 bases from J, the gap between germline ends came to 9 bases. The chain's CDR3 is CASRRGYGANVLTF. CDR3 DNA sequence: TGTGCCAGCAGAAGGGGTTATGGGGCCAACGTCCTGACTTTC.

The chain combines TRBV6-1 with TRBJ2-5; TRBD1 is a possible D gene (5 bases). Trimming took off 4 bases at V and 5 bases at J, with 8 bases between the two ends. Germline assignment: CDR1 MNHNS and CDR2 SASEGT. The CDR3 has 12 residues. The CDR3 DNA is TGTGCCAGCAGTGTCCAGGGCGAGACCCAGTACTTC. Translation gives CASSVQGETQYF.